This entry is about one T cell receptor (beta chain). This record comes from a study of Ad26.COV2.S vaccination and SARS-CoV-2 variants. The treatment is: over 15 received Ad26.COV2.S at low or high dose, single or two shots; several received placebo; per-sample allocation not given. Day 63 after the first injection of vaccine or placebo was the sampling time. Here immunoSEQ multiplex PCR was the method, and the copy in TCRdb shows in-frame clones only, minus some. The sample carries 430,000 or so clones, around 90% recorded once. V lost 8 bases to trimming and J lost 6 bases; unmatched junction nucleotides: 17. CDR3 size: 16 residues. The V gene's germline CDR1 is MDHEN and CDR2 SYDVKM.

The chain is built from TRBV28 and TRBJ2-3; 7 positions agree with TRBD2. The receptor comes from a person aged 18-60 years who received the Ad26.COV2.S COVID-19 vaccine or a placebo. This material consisted of peripheral blood, taken in a trial of Ad26.COV2.S vaccine versus placebo. CDR3 in amino acids: CASHTPGREWVDTQYF. The CDR3 nucleotides read TGTGCCAGCCATACTCCTGGGCGGGAGTGGGTGGATACGCAGTATTTT.